The entry below gives a single TCR beta chain sequence along with its context. This receptor's antigen is unknown. There are no base qualities to consult, and no much larger clone falls within one base. This sample was included in a study of T cell repertoires in cytomegalovirus infection (dated by TCRdb to the late 2010s). Regarding the research as a whole: Because public TCR beta signatures pointed to carriage of CMV infection together with the matching HLA type, the HLA type of each donor mattered for the analysis.

What the research found in general, with its limitations: In both this cohort and an independent approximately 400-donor cohort, the cumulative frequency of public TCR beta family members distinguished carriers of CMV infection plus the relevant HLA type. The ex vivo response was dominated by HLA-C-restricted CMV-specific TCR beta clonotypes, and the single most frequent clonotype in two of eight donors was supplied by these HLA-C-restricted clonotypes.

Taken from the germline V gene, the CDR1 and CDR2 loops are MDHEN and SYDVKM. V loses 4 bases at its end and J loses 3 bases; junction bases beyond the gene matches: 9. From the cysteine up to the phenylalanine, the CDR3 has a length of 16 residues. The sequence is cut down to CDR3 DNA, 48 bases in frame from base 1. The instrument given in TCRdb is Illumina HiSeq 1500. TCRdb itself trimmed the public reads at Q25 with fastp, ran MiXCR and retained productive beta chains. Entries that share a CDR3 protein sequence are merged under the most common genes and DNA. The sample data list approximately 140,000 distinct CDR3 sequences, and about 6% of these were observed just once. The top ten clonotypes cover roughly 18% of the sample.

The chain is assembled from TRBV28 and TRBJ1-2; TRBD1 fits 9 bases in the junction. The source of this sequence is a human donor in good health (CMV status not recorded). Some clones in this sample may be carry-over from other donors' samples. The source material was PBMCs. The sequence in DNA is TGTGCCAGCAGTTCAGGACCGGGACAGGGAGACTATGGCTACACCTTC. Its protein reads: CASSSGPGQGDYGYTF.